Listed below are T cell receptor beta chains from one sample, sequenced in a study of shared clonotypes between healthy human individuals. Clones were sequenced by immunoSEQ multiplex PCR, and TCRdb holds only the in-frame ones, with some missing. The table includes some 1,900,000 clones, about 95% detected once. The sample taken for sequencing was naive CD8+ T cells sorted from blood. These TCRs come from a young man in good health. Each CDR3 is given without its conserved first and last residue. Each record gives: clone size, V gene, CDR3 protein. Only some rows state a clone size, as once, few, many or a class for expanded clones.

>.|TRBV7-9
ASSLVQGSYNEQF
>.|TRBV13
ASSCTGGIDATNEKLF
>.|TRBV6-6
ASSGRDRGWYEQY
>.|TRBV6-5
ASRPGGSNQPQH
>.|TRBV4-1
ASSPRDSQTYGYT
>.|TRBV5-4
ASSFAGAPNTEAF
>.|TRBV30
AWRPPTGSYNSPLH
>.|TRBV10-2
ASSVGDRPYYGYT
>.|TRBV4-1
ASSQDFEMTGTNSPLH
>once|TRBV27
ASSWGLGTVYNEQF
>.|TRBV9
ASSVGGTEGVYEQF
>once|TRBV11-2
ASSLEYASEETQY
>.|TRBV2
ASSVVLGPNTGELF
>.|TRBV12-5
ASGPGLADNEQF
>once|TRBV11-3
ASSFRPGHLVRVAEAF
>once|TRBV5-6
ASSASYEQY
>.|TRBV19
ASSRTSLNEQF
>.|TRBV30
AWSGAGGTDTQY
>.|TRBV2
ASSEDGQVNYGYT
>.|TRBV5-4
ASSLLGTGAVADTQY
>.|TRBV28
ASGPIGNQPQH
>.|TRBV28
ASSPPFESFETQY
>.|TRBV19
ASSIWGPSRPQH
>.|TRBV6-1
ASSDTAGGGYGYT
>.|TRBV5-1
ASRLAAYNEQF
>.|TRBV9
ASSATGTNSYEQY
>few|TRBV10-3
AIRENTGELF
>.|TRBV7-9
ASSLAGTEETQY
>.|TRBV18
ASALSNEAF
>.|TRBV4-1
ASSQAGELGLYEQY
>.|TRBV9
ASSVVGLAEEETQY
>.|TRBV6-5
ASSYSNGGEKLF
>.|TRBV13
ASSPGTAFYGYT
>.|TRBV27
ASSLGQGAHEQY
>.|TRBV9
ASSVTSGRSSSYNEQF
>.|TRBV19
ASGSGTGDYEQY
>.|TRBV5-8
ASSLGTVRSQY
>.|TRBV11-2
ASSARQGALETQY
>.|TRBV10-1
ASSGLETGEQF
>.|TRBV14
ASSQDQKFVLGPQGFIGETQY
>.|TRBV2
ASIQGSGSGNTIY
>.|TRBV5-1
ASSLEGWLAGYNEQF
>.|TRBV7-2
ASSLQGGTTYEQY
>.|TRBV7-8
ASSTTLFPADRDEQF
>.|TRBV27
ASHPGFGTGELF